The T cell receptor (beta chain) under discussion was sequenced for a study of identical twins. General observations from the study: Insertions ran lower in abundant cord blood beta clonotypes, though not in memory repertoires.

A few counts support this clonotype. Antigen unknown. Template switching added a universal primer binding site, and final cDNA carried unique molecular identifiers. MiXCR, applied by TCRdb to the 5' RACE reads, yields one record per CDR3 protein. The repertoire has some 710,000 distinct CDR3 sequences, 5.5% to 7.5% of them found once; the top ten carry about 2%. The germline V and J ends were trimmed by 0 bases and 6 bases, with 6 bases remaining between them. The CDR3 covers 12 residues. Germline V gene lookup returns CDR1 MNHEY and CDR2 SVGEGT. This chain joins TRBV6-2 or TRBV6-3 and TRBJ2-7; D is undetermined. The clonotype originates from a man aged 18 to 29 in good health. The sample consisted of naive T cells sorted from blood. The CDR3 region has the DNA TGTGCCAGCAGTTACTCTTTCACCGAGCAGTACTTC. Its translation is CASSYSFTEQYF.